A selection of T cell receptor beta chains follows, all from one sample in a study of blood T cell repertoires in COVID-19. Some clones are missing from TCRdb's copy, which holds only in-frame ones; the method was immunoSEQ multiplex PCR. The table has roughly 97,000 clones, about nine tenths seen once; the top ten hold approximately 1.5%. The source material was peripheral blood. These receptors were obtained from a man between 60 and 75 years old with acute or convalescent COVID-19. The CDR3 runs from the conserved cysteine through the conserved F or W. D genes are given only for firm matches.

V gene	D gene	J gene	CDR3 DNA	CDR3 protein
TRBV11-2	TRBD2	TRBJ2-5	TGTGCCAGCAGCTTAGACGGACTAGCGGGCGCATCCCAGTACTTC	CASSLDGLAGASQYF
TRBV23-1	TRBD1	TRBJ2-5	TGCGCCAGCAGTCACTCCGGGACAGGGAGACAAGAGACCCAGTACTTC	CASSHSGTGRQETQYF
TRBV12-3/TRBV12-4	NA	TRBJ1-1	TGTGCCAGCCAAGCGGGGGCCACTGAAGCTTTCTTT	CASQAGATEAFF
TRBV30	TRBD1	TRBJ1-6	TGTGCCTGGAGTTGGGACAGGGGGCACAAAAATTCACCCCTCCACTTT	CAWSWDRGHKNSPLHF
TRBV5-1	NA	TRBJ1-5	TGCGCCAGCAGCCCGGGCTCGGGGGGCATCAATCAGCCCCAGCATTTT	CASSPGSGGINQPQHF
TRBV5-4	TRBD1	TRBJ1-2	TGTGCCAGCAGCTTTGACGGGACAGGGAAAGGACATGGCTACACCTTC	CASSFDGTGKGHGYTF
TRBV19	NA	TRBJ2-3	TGTGCCAGTAGTATATATACAGGGTTCACTAGCACAGATACGCAGTATTTT	CASSIYTGFTSTDTQYF
TRBV27	NA	TRBJ1-6	TGTGCCAGCAGTTCACCGGGACTTAGCAATTCACCCCTCCACTTT	CASSSPGLSNSPLHF
TRBV3-1/TRBV3-2	TRBD1	TRBJ1-2	TGTGCCAGCAGCCAAACGGGACAGGGAGGCTACACCTTC	CASSQTGQGGYTF
TRBV27	NA	TRBJ1-6	TGTGCCAGCAGTCCGGGTTGGAATTCACCCCTCCACTTT	CASSPGWNSPLHF
TRBV6-5	TRBD2	TRBJ2-3	TGTGCCAGCAGTCCGCGGGAGCAAGATACGCAGTATTTT	CASSPREQDTQYF
TRBV9	NA	TRBJ1-6	TGTGCCAGCAGCGTAGAGGACAGCTCCTATAATTCACCCCTCCACTTT	CASSVEDSSYNSPLHF
TRBV2	TRBD1	TRBJ2-2	TGTGCCAGCACACCGAGGACAGGGAACACCGGGGAGCTGTTTTTT	CASTPRTGNTGELFF
TRBV5-6	NA	TRBJ1-5	TGTGCCAGCAGCTCAGAGGGTTCGGATCAGCCCCAGCATTTT	CASSSEGSDQPQHF
TRBV4-1	TRBD1	TRBJ1-1	TGCGCCAGCAGCCAACACAGGGGGTCGGAGGTCACTGAAGCTTTCTTT	CASSQHRGSEVTEAFF
TRBV18	TRBD1	TRBJ1-3	TGTGCCAGCTCACCATCCGGGACAGGCTCTGGAAACACCATATATTTT	CASSPSGTGSGNTIYF
TRBV14	NA	TRBJ2-2	TGTGCCAGCAGCCTAGGCCGGACTCGGAACACCGGGGAGCTGTTTTTT	CASSLGRTRNTGELFF
TRBV5-4	NA	TRBJ1-1	TGTGCCAGCAGCTTGATGGCGGGGGCAGAAGCTTTCTTT	CASSLMAGAEAFF
TRBV7-9	NA	TRBJ1-3	TGTGCCAGCAGCTTAATTATCTCTTCTGGAAACACCATATATTTT	CASSLIISSGNTIYF
TRBV6-5	TRBD1	TRBJ1-5	TGTGCCAGCACCCCGACAGGGGCCGGAGATCAGCCCCAGCATTTT	CASTPTGAGDQPQHF
TRBV5-8	NA	TRBJ2-7	TGTGCCAGCAGGCATGACAGATCCTACGAGCAGTACTTC	CASRHDRSYEQYF
TRBV11-2	TRBD2	TRBJ2-7	TGTGCCAGCAGCCCCGGGCGAGCGGGGGCCCCCCGCTACGAGCAGTACTTC	CASSPGRAGAPRYEQYF
TRBV12-3/TRBV12-4	NA	TRBJ1-2	TGTGCCAGCAGTCCAGGGCGAACCTATGGCTACACCTTC	CASSPGRTYGYTF